These T cell receptor beta chains were read from a single sample in a study of CDR3 diversity in severe acne. One entry per CDR3 protein, called by TCRdb with MiXCR from the PCR reads. The data contain 90,000 or so distinct CDR3 sequences, roughly half of them singletons. The sequenced material came from blood. The receptors were sampled from a male donor in good health, serving as a control. The CDR3 runs from the conserved cysteine through the conserved F or W. A D gene is named only where the DNA matches it firmly. Expanded clones get a size class; other rows say once, few or many, or leave the size out.

size,J,D,V,DNA,CDR3
-,TRBJ1-2,TRBD1,TRBV6-6,TGTGCCAGCAGCGCTTCGCCGGACAGGGAAAACTATGGCTACACCTTC,CASSASPDRENYGYTF
-,TRBJ1-2,-,TRBV3-1,TGTGCCAGCAGCCAAGGACAACATGGCTACACCTTC,CASSQGQHGYTF
-,TRBJ2-3,TRBD1,TRBV7-9,TGTGCCAGCAGCCAAATGGAACAGGGGGCCACAGATACGCAGTATTTT,CASSQMEQGATDTQYF
-,TRBJ2-7,TRBD2,TRBV20-1,TGCAGTGCCCTGGGACTAGCGGGAGCCAGCGACTCCTACGAGCAGTACTTC,CSALGLAGASDSYEQYF
few,TRBJ2-2,-,TRBV4-1,TGCGCCAGCAGCCAAGAGGTTTCGGGTGTCGGGGAGCTGTTTTTT,CASSQEVSGVGELFF
-,TRBJ2-1,-,TRBV9,TGTGCCAGCAGCCCAACCACGACAGACTACAATGAGCAGTTCTTC,CASSPTTTDYNEQFF
-,TRBJ1-5,-,TRBV20-1,TGCAGTGCTAGAGATAAGGGGAGGATCGGGAGCAATCAGCCCCAGCATTTT,CSARDKGRIGSNQPQHF
-,TRBJ1-1,TRBD1,TRBV20-1,TGCAGTGCTCCCACGCGACAGGGCACCCAGGGCACTGAAGCTTTCTTT,CSAPTRQGTQGTEAFF
-,TRBJ1-1,-,TRBV9,TGTGCCAGCAGCGTAGGCCCGAACACTGAAGCTTTCTTT,CASSVGPNTEAFF
-,TRBJ2-7,TRBD1,TRBV29-1,TGCAGCGTTGAAGGGACAGGGGGAGTCTACGAGCAGTACTTC,CSVEGTGGVYEQYF
many,TRBJ1-1,-,TRBV25-1,TGTGCCAGCAGTGAATTGGAGGGACGGGCTGAAGCTTTCTTT,CASSELEGRAEAFF
-,TRBJ2-1,-,TRBV10-1,TGCGCCAGCAGTTCAAGACCATACCGGACCCAGTTCTTC,CASSSRPYRTQFF
many,TRBJ1-2,TRBD1,TRBV9,TGTGCCAGCAGCCCAACCACGACAGGGTATGGAAACACCTTC,CASSPTTTGYGNTF
-,TRBJ2-1,TRBD1,TRBV25-1,TGTGCCAGCAGTGACTCCGGGACAGCATACAATGAGCAGTTCTTC,CASSDSGTAYNEQFF
-,TRBJ2-6,-,TRBV7-9,TGTGCCAGCAGCTTACTCGGGGTTGGGGCCAACGTCCTGACTTTC,CASSLLGVGANVLTF
few,TRBJ2-7,-,TRBV2,TGTGCCAGCAGCCAATCGCGGCAGCTCTACGAGCAGTACTTC,CASSQSRQLYEQYF
-,TRBJ2-3,-,TRBV12-3/TRBV12-4,TGTGCCAGCACTCGCAGGGATCCTAGCACAGATACGCAGTATTTT,CASTRRDPSTDTQYF
few,TRBJ2-2,-,TRBV2,TGTGCCATTAGCCCCGGGTCCATCCTAAGGGGGGAGCTGTTTTTT,CAISPGSILRGELFF
-,TRBJ2-5,TRBD1,TRBV9,TGTGCCAGCAGCGTAGAGGGGGCTGGAGAGACCCAGTACTTC,CASSVEGAGETQYF
-,TRBJ1-2,-,TRBV7-9,TGTACCAGCAGCCAAGAACTAGGGGGGGATGGCTACACCTTC,CTSSQELGGDGYTF
-,TRBJ2-7,TRBD1,TRBV7-3,TGTGCCAGCAGCTCCGGCGGGACAGGGGCCCACGAGCAGTACTTC,CASSSGGTGAHEQYF
-,TRBJ2-4,TRBD2,TRBV7-9,TGTGCTAGCAGCCCCCGTATTTCTTTAGCGGGAGACAACATTCAGTACTTC,CASSPRISLAGDNIQYF
few,TRBJ2-2,-,TRBV5-1,TGCGCCAGCAGCTTGGACGCGAGCGCTACCGGGGAGCTGTTTTTT,CASSLDASATGELFF
-,TRBJ1-6,TRBD1,TRBV12-3/TRBV12-4,TGTGCCAGCAGTTTAAGGACAGGGAGAGCACCCCTCCACTTT,CASSLRTGRAPLHF
-,TRBJ2-3,-,TRBV15,TGTGCCACCAGCCTTGGCAGGGAGTTGAGCGGTAGCACAGATACGCAGTATTTT,CATSLGRELSGSTDTQYF
-,TRBJ2-5,TRBD1,TRBV5-1,TGCGCCAGCAGCGACGGGACAGCCCAAGAGACCCAGTACTTC,CASSDGTAQETQYF
medium-sized,TRBJ2-5,-,TRBV12-3/TRBV12-4,TGTGCCAGCAGGCAGGGGGGGGAGACCCAGTACTTC,CASRQGGETQYF
once,TRBJ2-5,TRBD1,TRBV11-1,TGTGCCAGCAGCGCCTCGACAGGGCGCCAAGAGACCCGGTACTTC,CASSASTGRQETRYF
few,TRBJ2-5,-,TRBV15,TGTGCCACCAGCAGAGAGCCAGAGCGCGAGACCCAGTACTTC,CATSREPERETQYF
many,TRBJ2-5,TRBD2,TRBV2,TGTGCCAGCACCGGGACTAGCGGAGAGACCCAGTACTTC,CASTGTSGETQYF
-,TRBJ1-2,-,TRBV7-3,TGTGCCAGCAGCCCGCGGCGGGACACCTATGGCTACACCTTC,CASSPRRDTYGYTF